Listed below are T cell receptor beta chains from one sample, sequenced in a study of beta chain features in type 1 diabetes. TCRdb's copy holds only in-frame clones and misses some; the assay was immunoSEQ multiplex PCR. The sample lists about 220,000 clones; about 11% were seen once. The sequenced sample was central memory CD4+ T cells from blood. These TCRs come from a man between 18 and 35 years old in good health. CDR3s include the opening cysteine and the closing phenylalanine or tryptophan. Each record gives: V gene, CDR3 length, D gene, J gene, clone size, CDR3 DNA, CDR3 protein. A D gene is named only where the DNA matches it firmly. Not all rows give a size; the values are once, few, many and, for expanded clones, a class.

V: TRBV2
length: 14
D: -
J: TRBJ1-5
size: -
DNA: TGTGCCAGCAGTGTTGGGGGCCTCAATCAGCCCCAGCATTTT
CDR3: CASSVGGLNQPQHF

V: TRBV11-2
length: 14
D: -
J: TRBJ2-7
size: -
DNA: TGTGCCAGCAGCCCGAACAGGCCGACCTACGAGCAGTACTTC
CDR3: CASSPNRPTYEQYF

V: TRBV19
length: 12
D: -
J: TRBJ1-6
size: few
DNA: TGTGCCAGTAGTTATCCGGGAGAGGCCCTCCACTTT
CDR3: CASSYPGEALHF

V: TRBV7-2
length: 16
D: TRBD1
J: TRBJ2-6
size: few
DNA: TGTGCCAGCAGACGGGACAGGGGAGCTGGGGCCAACGTCCTGACTTTC
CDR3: CASRRDRGAGANVLTF

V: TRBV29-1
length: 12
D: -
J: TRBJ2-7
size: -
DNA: TGCAGCGTTTTTACAGGGTTGTACGAGCAGTACTTC
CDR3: CSVFTGLYEQYF

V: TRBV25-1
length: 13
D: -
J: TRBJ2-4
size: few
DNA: TGTGCCAGCAGTTCAAGGAACAAAAACATTCAGTACTTC
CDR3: CASSSRNKNIQYF

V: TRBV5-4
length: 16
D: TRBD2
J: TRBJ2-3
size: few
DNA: TGTGCCAGCAGCTTGGCTAGCGGGAGTCGTACAGATACGCAGTATTTT
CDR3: CASSLASGSRTDTQYF

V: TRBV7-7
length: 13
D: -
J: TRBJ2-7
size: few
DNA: TGTGCCAGCAGCCCCATCAGGGGTGGCGAGCAGTACTTC
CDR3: CASSPIRGGEQYF

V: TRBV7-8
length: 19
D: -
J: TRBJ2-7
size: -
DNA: TGTGCCAGCAGCTTAGTGGACATAAGGGCACGAACAAGCTACTACGAGCAGTACTTC
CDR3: CASSLVDIRARTSYYEQYF

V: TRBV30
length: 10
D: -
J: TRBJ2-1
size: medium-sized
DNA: TGTGCCTGGAACGAGGCTACATGGTTCTTC
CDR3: CAWNEATWFF

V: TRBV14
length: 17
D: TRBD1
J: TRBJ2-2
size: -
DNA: TGTGCCAGCAGGCGCGAAACCGGGACAGCGAGAGCCGGGGAGCTGTTTTTT
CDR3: CASRRETGTARAGELFF

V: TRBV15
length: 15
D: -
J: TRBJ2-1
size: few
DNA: TGTGCCACCAGCAGAGAGGCGGGCTATCGAAATGAGCAGTTCTTC
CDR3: CATSREAGYRNEQFF

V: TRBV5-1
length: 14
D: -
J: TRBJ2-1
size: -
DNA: TGCGCCAGCAGCTTGGACGGCTCCTACAATGAGCAGTTCTTC
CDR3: CASSLDGSYNEQFF

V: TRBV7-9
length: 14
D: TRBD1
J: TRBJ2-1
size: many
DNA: TGTGCCAGCGTCCCGGGACAGATGAACAATGAGCAGTTCTTC
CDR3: CASVPGQMNNEQFF

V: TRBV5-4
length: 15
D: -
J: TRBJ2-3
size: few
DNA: TGTGCCAGCAGCTTGGTGAGCGCTAGCACAGATACGCAGTATTTT
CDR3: CASSLVSASTDTQYF

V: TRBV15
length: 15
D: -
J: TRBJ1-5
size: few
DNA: TGTGCCACCAGCAGAGACATACAGGGAACCCAGCCCCAGCATTTT
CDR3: CATSRDIQGTQPQHF

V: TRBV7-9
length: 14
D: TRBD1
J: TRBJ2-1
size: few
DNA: TGTGCCAGCAGCAAGGGACAGTTGGACGATGAGCAGTTCTTC
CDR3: CASSKGQLDDEQFF

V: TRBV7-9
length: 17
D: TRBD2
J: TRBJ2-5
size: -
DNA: TGTGCCAGCAGCTACGGAACGCCTAGCGGGATGTTTGAGACCCAGTACTTC
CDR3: CASSYGTPSGMFETQYF